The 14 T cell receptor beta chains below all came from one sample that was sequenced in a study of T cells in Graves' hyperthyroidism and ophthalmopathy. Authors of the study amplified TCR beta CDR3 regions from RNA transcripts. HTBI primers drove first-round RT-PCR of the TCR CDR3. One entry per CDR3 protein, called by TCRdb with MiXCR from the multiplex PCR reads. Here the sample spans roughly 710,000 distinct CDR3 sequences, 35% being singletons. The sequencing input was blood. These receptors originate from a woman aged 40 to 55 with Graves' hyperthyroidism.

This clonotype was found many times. The CDR3 DNA follows: TGTGCCAGCAGCCCGGGACCTCCGCACTCTGGAAACACCATATATTTT. This encodes CASSPGPPHSGNTIYF. The V and J genes are TRBV7-6 and TRBJ1-3; D perhaps matches TRBD1 (5 bases). Germline CDR1 reads SGHVS; CDR2 reads FNYEAQ. The V and J ends lost 5 bases and 0 bases respectively, with 14 bases between them. This CDR3 is built from 16 residues. The full variable domain, with the rest looked up from reference TRBV7-6 and TRBJ1-3, is GAGVSQSPRYKVTKRGQDVALRCDPISGHVSLYWYRQALGQGPEFLTYFNYEAQQDKSGLPNDRFSAERPEGSISTLTIQRTEQRDSAMYRCASSPGPPHSGNTIYFGEGSWLTVV.

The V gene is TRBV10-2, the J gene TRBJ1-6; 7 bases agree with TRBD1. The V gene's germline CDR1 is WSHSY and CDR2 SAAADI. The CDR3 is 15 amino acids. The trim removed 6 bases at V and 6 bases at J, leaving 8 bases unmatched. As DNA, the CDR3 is TGCGCCAGCAGCCCAACCGGACAGGCTAATTCACCCCTCCACTTT. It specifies CASSPTGQANSPLHF.

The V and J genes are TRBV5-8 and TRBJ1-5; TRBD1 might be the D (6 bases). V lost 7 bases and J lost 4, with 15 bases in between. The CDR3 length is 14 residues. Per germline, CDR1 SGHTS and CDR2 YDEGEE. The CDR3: CASDLGTLNQPQHF. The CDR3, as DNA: TGTGCCAGCGACCTCGGGACACTTAATCAGCCCCAGCATTTT.

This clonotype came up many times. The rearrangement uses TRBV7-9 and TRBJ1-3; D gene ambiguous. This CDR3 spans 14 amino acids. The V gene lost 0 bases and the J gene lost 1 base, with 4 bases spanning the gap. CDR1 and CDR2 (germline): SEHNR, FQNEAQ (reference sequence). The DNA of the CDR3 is TGTGCCAGCAGCTTAGCGGAATCTGGAAACACCATATATTTT. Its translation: CASSLAESGNTIYF.

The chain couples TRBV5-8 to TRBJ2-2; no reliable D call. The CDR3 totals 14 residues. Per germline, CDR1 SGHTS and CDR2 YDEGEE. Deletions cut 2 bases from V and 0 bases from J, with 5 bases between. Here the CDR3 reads CASSFVANTGELFF. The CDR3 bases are TGTGCCAGCAGCTTTGTAGCGAACACCGGGGAGCTGTTTTTT.

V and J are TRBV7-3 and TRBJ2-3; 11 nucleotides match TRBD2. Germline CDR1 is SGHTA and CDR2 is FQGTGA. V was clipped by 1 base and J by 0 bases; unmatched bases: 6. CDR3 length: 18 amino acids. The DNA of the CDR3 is TGTGCCAGCAGCTTAAGGGGTAGCGGGAGGGGAAGCACAGATACGCAGTATTTT. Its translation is CASSLRGSGRGSTDTQYF.

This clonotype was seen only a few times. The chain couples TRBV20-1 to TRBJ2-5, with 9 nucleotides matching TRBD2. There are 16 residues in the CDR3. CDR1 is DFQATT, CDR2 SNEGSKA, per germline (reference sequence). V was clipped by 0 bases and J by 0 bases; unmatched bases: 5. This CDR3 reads CSARDYRGGDQETQYF. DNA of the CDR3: TGCAGTGCTAGAGATTATCGCGGGGGGGACCAAGAGACCCAGTACTTC.

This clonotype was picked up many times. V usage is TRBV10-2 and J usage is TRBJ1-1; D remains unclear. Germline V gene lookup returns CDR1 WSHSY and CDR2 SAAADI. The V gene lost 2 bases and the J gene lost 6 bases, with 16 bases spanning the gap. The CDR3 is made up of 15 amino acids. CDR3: CASSEPSTVSAEAFF. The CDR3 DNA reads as TGCGCCAGCAGTGAGCCTTCCACTGTTAGCGCTGAAGCTTTCTTT.

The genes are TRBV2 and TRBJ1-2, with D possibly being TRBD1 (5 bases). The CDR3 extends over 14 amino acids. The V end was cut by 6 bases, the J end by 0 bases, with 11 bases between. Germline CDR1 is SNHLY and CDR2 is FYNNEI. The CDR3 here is CASSLGLTNYGYTF. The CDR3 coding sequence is TGTGCCAGCAGCTTGGGACTAACTAACTATGGCTACACCTTC.

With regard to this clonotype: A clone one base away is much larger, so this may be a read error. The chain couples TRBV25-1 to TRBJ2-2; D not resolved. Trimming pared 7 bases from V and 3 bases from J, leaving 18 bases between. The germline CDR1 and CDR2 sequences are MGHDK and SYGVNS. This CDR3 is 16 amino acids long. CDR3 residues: CASISSFVPDTGELFF. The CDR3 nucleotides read TGTGCCAGCATTAGTTCGTTCGTACCTGACACCGGGGAGCTGTTTTTT.

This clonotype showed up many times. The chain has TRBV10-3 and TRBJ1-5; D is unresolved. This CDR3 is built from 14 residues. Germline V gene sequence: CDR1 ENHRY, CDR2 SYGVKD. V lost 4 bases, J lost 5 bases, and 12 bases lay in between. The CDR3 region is CAISAGDRDQPQHF. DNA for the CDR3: TGTGCCATCAGTGCCGGAGACCGAGATCAGCCCCAGCATTTT.

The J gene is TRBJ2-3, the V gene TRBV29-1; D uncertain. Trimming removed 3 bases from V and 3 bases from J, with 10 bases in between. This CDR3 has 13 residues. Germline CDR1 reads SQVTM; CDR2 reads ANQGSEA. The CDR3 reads CSVDGQVTDTQYF. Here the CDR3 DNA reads TGCAGCGTTGATGGTCAGGTAACAGATACGCAGTATTTT.

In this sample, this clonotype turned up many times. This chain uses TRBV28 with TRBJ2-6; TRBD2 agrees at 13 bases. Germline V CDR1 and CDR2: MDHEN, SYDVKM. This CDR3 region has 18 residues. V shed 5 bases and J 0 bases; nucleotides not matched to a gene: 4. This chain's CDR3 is CASSPTSGRASGANVLTF. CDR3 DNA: TGTGCCAGCAGTCCTACTAGCGGGAGGGCCTCTGGGGCCAACGTCCTGACTTTC.

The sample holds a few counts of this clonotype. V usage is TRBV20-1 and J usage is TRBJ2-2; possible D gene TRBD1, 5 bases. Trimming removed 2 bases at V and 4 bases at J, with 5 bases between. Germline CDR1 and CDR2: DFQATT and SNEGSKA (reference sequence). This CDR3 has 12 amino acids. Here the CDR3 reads CSARRGTGELFF. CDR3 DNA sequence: TGCAGTGCTAGAAGGGGCACCGGGGAGCTGTTTTTT.